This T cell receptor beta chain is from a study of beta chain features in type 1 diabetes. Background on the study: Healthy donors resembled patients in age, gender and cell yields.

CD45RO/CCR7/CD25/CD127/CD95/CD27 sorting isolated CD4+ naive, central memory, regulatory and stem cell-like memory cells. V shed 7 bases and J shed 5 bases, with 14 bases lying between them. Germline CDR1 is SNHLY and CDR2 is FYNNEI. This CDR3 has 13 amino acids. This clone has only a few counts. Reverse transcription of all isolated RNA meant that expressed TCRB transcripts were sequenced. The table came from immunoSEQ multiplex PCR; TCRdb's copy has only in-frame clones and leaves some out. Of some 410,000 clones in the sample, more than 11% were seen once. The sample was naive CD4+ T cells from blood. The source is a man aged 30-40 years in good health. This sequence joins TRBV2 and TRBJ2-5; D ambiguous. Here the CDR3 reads CASTKDRHETQYF. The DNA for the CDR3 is TGTGCCAGCACTAAGGACCGTCATGAGACCCAGTACTTC.